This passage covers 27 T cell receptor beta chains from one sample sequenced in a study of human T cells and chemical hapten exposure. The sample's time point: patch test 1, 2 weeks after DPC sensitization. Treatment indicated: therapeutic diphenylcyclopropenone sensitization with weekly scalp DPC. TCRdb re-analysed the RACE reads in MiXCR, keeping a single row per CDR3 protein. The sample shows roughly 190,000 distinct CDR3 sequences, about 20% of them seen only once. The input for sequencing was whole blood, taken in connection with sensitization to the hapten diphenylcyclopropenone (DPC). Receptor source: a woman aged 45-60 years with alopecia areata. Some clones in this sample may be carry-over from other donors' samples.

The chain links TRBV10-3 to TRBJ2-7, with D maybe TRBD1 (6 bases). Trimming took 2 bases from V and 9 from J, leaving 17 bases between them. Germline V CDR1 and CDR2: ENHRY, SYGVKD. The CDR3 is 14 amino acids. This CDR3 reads CAISEVQGLRGQYF. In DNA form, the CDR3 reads TGTGCCATCAGTGAGGTCCAGGGGCTCCGCGGGCAGTACTTC.

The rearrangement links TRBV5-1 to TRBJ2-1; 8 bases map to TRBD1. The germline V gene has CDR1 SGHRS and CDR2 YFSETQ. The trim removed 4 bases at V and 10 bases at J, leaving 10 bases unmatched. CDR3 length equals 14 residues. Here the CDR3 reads CASSRDRRRSEQFF. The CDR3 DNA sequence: TGCGCCAGCAGCCGGGACAGGAGGCGATCCGAGCAGTTCTTC.

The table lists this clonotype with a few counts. The chain's CDR3 is CASSVAGVQDTQYF. Here the CDR3 DNA reads TGTGCCAGTAGTGTGGCGGGAGTTCAAGATACGCAGTATTTT. The genes are TRBV28 and TRBJ2-3; 7 nucleotides match TRBD2. This CDR3 region has 14 residues. CDR1 MDHEN and CDR2 SYDVKM come from the germline V gene. After removal of 9 bases from V and 5 bases from J, the junction contained 11 bases not matched to a gene.

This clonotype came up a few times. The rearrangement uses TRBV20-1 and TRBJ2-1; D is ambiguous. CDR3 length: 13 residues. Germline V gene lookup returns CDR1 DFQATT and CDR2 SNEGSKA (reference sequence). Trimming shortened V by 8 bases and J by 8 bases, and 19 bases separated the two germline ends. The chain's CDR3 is CSFRAPTWDEQFF. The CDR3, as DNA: TGCAGTTTCCGGGCCCCCACCTGGGATGAGCAGTTCTTC.

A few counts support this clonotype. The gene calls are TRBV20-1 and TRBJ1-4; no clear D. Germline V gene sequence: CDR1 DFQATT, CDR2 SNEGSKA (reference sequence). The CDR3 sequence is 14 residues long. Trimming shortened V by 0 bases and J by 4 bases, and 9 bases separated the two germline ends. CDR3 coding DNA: TGCAGTGCTAGAGAGGCACAGTTTAATGAAAAACTGTTTTTT. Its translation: CSAREAQFNEKLFF.

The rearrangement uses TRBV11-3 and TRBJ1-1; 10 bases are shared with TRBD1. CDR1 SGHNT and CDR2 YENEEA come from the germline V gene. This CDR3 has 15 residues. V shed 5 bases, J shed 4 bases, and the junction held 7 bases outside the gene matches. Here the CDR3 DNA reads TGTGCCAGCAGCCCAGGGACAGGGGTTACCACTGAAGCTTTCTTT. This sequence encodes CASSPGTGVTTEAFF.

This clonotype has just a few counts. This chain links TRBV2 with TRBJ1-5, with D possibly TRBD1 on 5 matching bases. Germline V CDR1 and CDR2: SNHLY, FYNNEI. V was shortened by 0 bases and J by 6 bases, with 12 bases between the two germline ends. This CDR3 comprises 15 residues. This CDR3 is CASSEARGAGQPQHF. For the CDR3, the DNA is TGTGCCAGCAGTGAAGCCCGTGGGGCAGGTCAGCCCCAGCATTTT.

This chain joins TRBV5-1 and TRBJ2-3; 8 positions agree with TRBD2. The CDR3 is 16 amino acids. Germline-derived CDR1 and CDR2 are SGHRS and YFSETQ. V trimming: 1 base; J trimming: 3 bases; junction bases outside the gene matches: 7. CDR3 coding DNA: TGCGCCAGCAGCTTGCGGTCGGGAGGGGGAACAGATACGCAGTATTTT. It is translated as CASSLRSGGGTDTQYF.

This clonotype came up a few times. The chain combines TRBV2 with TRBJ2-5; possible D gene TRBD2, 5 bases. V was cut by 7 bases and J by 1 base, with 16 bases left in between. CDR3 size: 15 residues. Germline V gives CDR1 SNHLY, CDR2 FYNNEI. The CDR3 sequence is CASTIPGYFQETQYF. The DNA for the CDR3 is TGTGCCAGCACCATCCCGGGGTACTTCCAAGAGACCCAGTACTTC.

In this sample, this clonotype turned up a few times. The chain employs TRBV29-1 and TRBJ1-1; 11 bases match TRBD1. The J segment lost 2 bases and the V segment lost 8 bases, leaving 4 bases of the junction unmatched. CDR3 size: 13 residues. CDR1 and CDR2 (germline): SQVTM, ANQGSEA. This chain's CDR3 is CSLRTGGNTEAFF. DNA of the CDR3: TGCAGCTTGCGGACAGGGGGCAACACTGAAGCTTTCTTT.

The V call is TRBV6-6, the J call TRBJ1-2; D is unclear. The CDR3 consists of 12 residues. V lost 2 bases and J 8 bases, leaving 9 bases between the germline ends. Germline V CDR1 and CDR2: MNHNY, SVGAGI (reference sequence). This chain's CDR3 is CASSYVDGGYTF. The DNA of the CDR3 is TGTGCCAGCAGTTACGTCGACGGGGGCTACACCTTC.

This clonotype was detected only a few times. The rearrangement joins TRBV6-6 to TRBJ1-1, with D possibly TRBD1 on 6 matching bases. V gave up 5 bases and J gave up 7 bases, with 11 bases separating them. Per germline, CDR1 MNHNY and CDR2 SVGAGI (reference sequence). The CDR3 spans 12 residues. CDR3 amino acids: CASSPPRGEAFF. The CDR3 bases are TGTGCCAGCAGTCCCCCCAGGGGTGAAGCTTTCTTT.

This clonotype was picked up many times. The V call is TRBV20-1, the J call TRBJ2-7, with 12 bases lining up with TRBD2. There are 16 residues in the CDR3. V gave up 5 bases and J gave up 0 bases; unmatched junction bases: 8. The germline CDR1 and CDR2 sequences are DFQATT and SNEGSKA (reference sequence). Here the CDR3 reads CSARALAGGDSYEQYF. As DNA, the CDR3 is TGCAGTGCTCGCGCCCTAGCGGGAGGGGACTCCTACGAGCAGTACTTC.

In DNA, the CDR3 is TGTGCCAGCAGCTCCTACGGGACAGGGAATTCACCCCTCCACTTT. Its translation is CASSSYGTGNSPLHF. This chain joins TRBV7-9 and TRBJ1-6; 9 bases match TRBD1. The CDR3 runs to 15 residues. CDR1 and CDR2 (germline): SEHNR, FQNEAQ (reference sequence). V lost 4 bases, J lost 7 bases, and 5 bases stayed unmatched.

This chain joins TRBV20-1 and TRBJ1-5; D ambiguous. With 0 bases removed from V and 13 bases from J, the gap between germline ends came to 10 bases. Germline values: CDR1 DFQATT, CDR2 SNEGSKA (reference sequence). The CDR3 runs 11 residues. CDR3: CSARDLADQHF. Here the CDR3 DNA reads TGCAGTGCTAGAGATTTGGCCGATCAGCATTTT.

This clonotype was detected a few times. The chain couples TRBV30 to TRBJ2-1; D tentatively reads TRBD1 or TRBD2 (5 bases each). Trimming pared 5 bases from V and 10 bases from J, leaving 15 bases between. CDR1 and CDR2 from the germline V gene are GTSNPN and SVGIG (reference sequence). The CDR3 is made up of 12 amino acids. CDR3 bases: TGTGCCTGGGGGGACCGACTCCCGGAGCAGTTCTTC. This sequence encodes CAWGDRLPEQFF. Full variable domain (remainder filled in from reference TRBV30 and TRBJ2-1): SQTIHQWPATLVQPVGSPLSLECTVEGTSNPNLYWYRQAAGRGLQLLFYSVGIGQISSEVPQNLSASRPQDRQFILSSKKLLLSDSGFYLCAWGDRLPEQFFGPGTRLTVL.

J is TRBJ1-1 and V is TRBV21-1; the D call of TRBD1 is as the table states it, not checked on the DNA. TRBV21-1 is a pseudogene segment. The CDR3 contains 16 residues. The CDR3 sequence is CASSFPGRGGGTEAFF. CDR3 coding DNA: TGTGCCAGCAGCTTCCCAGGTAGGGGCGGTGGCACTGAAGCTTTCTTT.

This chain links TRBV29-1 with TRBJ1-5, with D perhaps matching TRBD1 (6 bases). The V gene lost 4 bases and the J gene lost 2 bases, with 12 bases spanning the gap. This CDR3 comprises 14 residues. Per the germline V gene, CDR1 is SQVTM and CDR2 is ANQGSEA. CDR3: CSVAQGPGNQPQHF. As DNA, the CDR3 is TGCAGCGTTGCCCAGGGGCCAGGCAATCAGCCCCAGCATTTT.

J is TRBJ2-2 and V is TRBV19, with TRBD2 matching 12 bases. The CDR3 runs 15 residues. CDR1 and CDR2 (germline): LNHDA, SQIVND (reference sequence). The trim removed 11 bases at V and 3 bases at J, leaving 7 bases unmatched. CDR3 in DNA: TGTGCCGGAGACCGACTAGCGGGAGACACCGGGGAGCTGTTTTTT. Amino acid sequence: CAGDRLAGDTGELFF.

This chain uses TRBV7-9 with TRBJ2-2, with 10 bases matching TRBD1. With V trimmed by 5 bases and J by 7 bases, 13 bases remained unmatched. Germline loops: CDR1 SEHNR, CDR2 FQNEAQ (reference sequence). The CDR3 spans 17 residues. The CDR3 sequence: CASSPRTGGVGGGELFF. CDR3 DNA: TGTGCCAGCAGCCCGCGGACAGGGGGAGTAGGAGGCGGGGAGCTGTTTTTT.

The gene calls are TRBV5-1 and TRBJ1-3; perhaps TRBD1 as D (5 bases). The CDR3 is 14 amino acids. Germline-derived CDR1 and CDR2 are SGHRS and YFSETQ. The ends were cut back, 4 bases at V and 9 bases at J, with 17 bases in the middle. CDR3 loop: CASSPGDGGGTIYF. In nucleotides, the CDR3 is TGCGCCAGCAGCCCCGGGGACGGCGGTGGCACCATATATTTT.

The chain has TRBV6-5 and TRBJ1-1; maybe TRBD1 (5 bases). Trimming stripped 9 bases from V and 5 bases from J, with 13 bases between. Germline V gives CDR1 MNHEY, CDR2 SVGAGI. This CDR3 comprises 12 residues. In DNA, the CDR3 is TGTGCCAGGAAGGGGATGATAACTGAAGCTTTCTTT. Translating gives CARKGMITEAFF.

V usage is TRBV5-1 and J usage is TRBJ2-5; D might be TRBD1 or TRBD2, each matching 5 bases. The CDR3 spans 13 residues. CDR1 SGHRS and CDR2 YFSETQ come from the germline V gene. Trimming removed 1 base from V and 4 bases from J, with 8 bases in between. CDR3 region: CASSLSGTETQYF. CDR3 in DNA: TGCGCCAGCAGCTTGTCGGGGACAGAGACCCAGTACTTC.

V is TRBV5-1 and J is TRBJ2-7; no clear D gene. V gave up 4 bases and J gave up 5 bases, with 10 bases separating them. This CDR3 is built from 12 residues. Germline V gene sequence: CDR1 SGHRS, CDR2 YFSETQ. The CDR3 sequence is CASSQFGNEQYF. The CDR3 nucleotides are TGCGCCAGCAGCCAATTTGGGAACGAGCAGTACTTC.

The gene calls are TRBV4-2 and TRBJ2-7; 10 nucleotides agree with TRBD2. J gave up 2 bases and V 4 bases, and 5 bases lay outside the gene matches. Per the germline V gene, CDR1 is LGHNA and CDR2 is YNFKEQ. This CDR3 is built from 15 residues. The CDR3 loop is CASSPQTSGTYEQYF. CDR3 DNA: TGTGCCAGCAGCCCACAAACTAGCGGGACCTACGAGCAGTACTTC.

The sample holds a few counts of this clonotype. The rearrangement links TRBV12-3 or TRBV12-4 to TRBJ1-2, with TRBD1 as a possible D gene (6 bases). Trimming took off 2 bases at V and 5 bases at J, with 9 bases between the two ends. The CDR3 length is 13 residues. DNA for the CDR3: TGTGCCAGCAGTTTAACTCAGGGGTATGGCTACACCTTC. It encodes CASSLTQGYGYTF.

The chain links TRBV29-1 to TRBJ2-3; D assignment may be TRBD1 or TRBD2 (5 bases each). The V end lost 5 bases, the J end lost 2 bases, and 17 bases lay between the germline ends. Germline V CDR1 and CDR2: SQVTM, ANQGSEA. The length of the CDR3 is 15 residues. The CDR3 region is CSVSPRGGTTDTQYF. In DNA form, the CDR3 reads TGCAGCGTTTCGCCTAGGGGTGGGACCACAGATACGCAGTATTTT.